This TCR beta chain was retrieved from a study of cytomegalovirus exposure and HLA in healthy donors. The junction had 11 bases not matched to a gene; V was cut back by 4 bases and J by 4 bases. The CDR3 totals 16 residues. Germline V CDR1 and CDR2: SGHTS, YDEGEE. PCR used 60 Vbeta primers and 13 Jbeta primers. As processed by the authors: A later analysis tallied tens of millions of unique TCR beta chains, some 10 million of them shared. Assay used: immunoSEQ multiplex PCR; TCRdb lists only in-frame clones, some missing. The V and J calls and clone size come from that table; D and trimming were worked out from the DNA. The sample holds about 89,000 clones; approximately 81% are singletons and the top ten take over 7%.

The TCR sequence derives from a man aged 35 to 55 in good health and CMV-seropositive. This rearrangement joins TRBV5-8 to TRBJ1-5; TRBD1 matches 7 bases. Sequencing was done on a sample of PBMCs. The CDR3 sequence: CASSPSAGGFNQPQHF. The CDR3 DNA follows: TGTGCCAGCAGCCCTTCGGCAGGGGGTTTTAATCAGCCCCAGCATTTT. Full variable domain (outside the CDR3, taken from reference TRBV5-8 and TRBJ1-5): EAGVTQSPTHLIKTRGQQATLRCSPISGHTSVYWYQQALGLGLQFLLWYDEGEERNRGNFPPRFSGRQFPNYSSELNVNALELEDSALYLCASSPSAGGFNQPQHFGDGTRLSIL.